Shown below are 11 T cell receptor beta chains from a single sample sequenced in a study of technical replicates of blood from a handful of donors. Sequencing was performed with immunoSEQ multiplex PCR; in TCRdb, only in-frame clones are kept and a portion is missing. This table has roughly 100,000 clones, approximately 96% appearing once. Sequencing was done on a sample of T cells isolated from PBMCs. The receptor set was obtained from a human donor in good health.

The J gene is TRBJ1-1, the V gene TRBV5-1, with a weak D call TRBD1 (5 bases). The CDR3 has 15 residues. V lost 0 bases and J 7 bases, leaving 16 bases between the germline ends. Per the germline V gene, CDR1 is SGHRS and CDR2 is YFSETQ. Here the CDR3 reads CASSLGVRAGGEAFF. CDR3 coding DNA: TGCGCCAGCAGCTTGGGAGTGCGGGCCGGGGGTGAAGCTTTCTTT.

The chain uses TRBV18 and TRBJ2-6; perhaps TRBD1 as D (5 bases). From germline, CDR1 is KGHSH and CDR2 LQKENI. The CDR3 has 19 residues. V was cut by 4 bases and J by 0 bases, with 19 bases left in between. The CDR3 loop reads CASSRQTATSSSGANVLTF. The CDR3 DNA is TGTGCCAGCTCACGCCAGACAGCTACCTCTTCCTCTGGGGCCAACGTCCTGACTTTC. Based on the CDR3 plus reference TRBV18 and TRBJ2-6, the full variable domain is NAGVMQNPRHLVRRRGQEARLRCSPMKGHSHVYWYRQLPEEGLKFMVYLQKENIIDESGMPKERFSAEFPKEGPSILRIQQVVRGDSAAYFCASSRQTATSSSGANVLTFGAGSRLTVL.

The V call is TRBV6-5, the J call TRBJ1-1, with D uncertain. The CDR3 loop spans 12 amino acids. V was clipped by 2 bases and J by 2 bases, with 3 bases between them. Germline V gene lookup returns CDR1 MNHEY and CDR2 SVGAGI. In nucleotides, the CDR3 is TGTGCCAGCAGTTACCCAAACACTGAAGCTTTCTTT. It is translated as CASSYPNTEAFF.

This chain connects TRBV2 to TRBJ2-1; 11 bases are shared with TRBD1. The CDR3 totals 15 residues. The ends lost 5 bases at V and 9 bases at J; junction bases unmatched: 9. Germline values: CDR1 SNHLY, CDR2 FYNNEI. CDR3 DNA: TGTGCCAGCAGTTCAGGACAGGGGGCGATGGGTGAGCAGTTCTTC. This encodes CASSSGQGAMGEQFF.

In this sample, this clone turned up once. This sequence joins TRBV4-1 and TRBJ2-7, with D tentatively TRBD2 (5 bases). Trimming stripped 4 bases from V and 4 bases from J, with 11 bases between. CDR3 length equals 13 residues. From germline, CDR1 is MGHRA and CDR2 YSYEKL. CDR3 region: CASSPLRGYEQYF. In DNA form, the CDR3 reads TGCGCCAGCAGCCCCCTCCGGGGATACGAGCAGTACTTC.

The rearrangement uses TRBV27 and TRBJ1-5; D is ambiguous. Germline V gene data show CDR1 as MNHEY and CDR2 as SMNVEV (reference sequence). The CDR3 runs 13 residues. V lost 3 bases to trimming and J lost 4 bases, with 7 bases between them. The chain's CDR3 is CASSFSGNQPQHF. Written as DNA, the CDR3 is TGTGCCAGCAGTTTTTCGGGGAATCAGCCCCAGCATTTT.

The chain joins TRBV27 to TRBJ1-1, with TRBD1 identical over 9 bases. CDR3 length: 14 amino acids. CDR1 MNHEY and CDR2 SMNVEV come from the germline V gene (reference sequence). The trim removed 5 bases at V and 5 bases at J, leaving 6 bases unmatched. DNA of the CDR3: TGTGCCAGCAGTACGACAGGGGGTCGTACTGAAGCTTTCTTT. Its translation: CASSTTGGRTEAFF.

The chain combines TRBV27 with TRBJ2-7, with TRBD2 matching over 13 bases. Germline V gene data show CDR1 as MNHEY and CDR2 as SMNVEV (reference sequence). V lost 5 bases, J lost 4 bases, and 5 bases stayed unmatched. This CDR3 is built from 15 residues. The DNA for the CDR3 is TGTGCCAGCAGTACCCCACTAGCGGGAGGGTACGAGCAGTACTTC. It yields the protein CASSTPLAGGYEQYF.

This rearrangement joins TRBV27 to TRBJ2-5; D unresolved. The V gene's germline CDR1 is MNHEY and CDR2 SMNVEV (reference sequence). Trimming took 3 bases from V and 4 from J, leaving 3 bases between them. There are 11 residues in the CDR3. The CDR3 region is CASSFLETQYF. Here the CDR3 DNA reads TGTGCCAGCAGTTTCTTAGAGACCCAGTACTTC.

This sequence joins TRBV6-6 and TRBJ1-5; TRBD1 matches 7 bases. J gave up 6 bases and V 7 bases, and 9 bases lay outside the gene matches. Germline-derived CDR1 and CDR2 are MNHNY and SVGAGI (reference sequence). CDR3 length: 14 amino acids. The CDR3 here is CASIRQGRGQPQHF. The CDR3 DNA reads as TGTGCCAGCATTAGACAGGGCAGAGGTCAGCCCCAGCATTTT.

V and J are TRBV9 and TRBJ2-1, with D possibly matching TRBD2 (5 bases). CDR3 length: 15 residues. Germline-derived CDR1 and CDR2 are SGDLS and YYNGEE. With 0 bases removed from V and 1 base from J, the gap between germline ends came to 8 bases. The CDR3 loop reads CASSVGTYSYNEQFF. The CDR3 region has the DNA TGTGCCAGCAGCGTAGGGACTTATTCCTACAATGAGCAGTTCTTC. Full variable domain (outside the CDR3, taken from reference TRBV9 and TRBJ2-1): DSGVTQTPKHLITATGQRVTLRCSPRSGDLSVYWYQQSLDQGLQFLIQYYNGEERAKGNILERFSAQQFPDLHSELNLSSLELGDSALYFCASSVGTYSYNEQFFGPGTRLTVL.